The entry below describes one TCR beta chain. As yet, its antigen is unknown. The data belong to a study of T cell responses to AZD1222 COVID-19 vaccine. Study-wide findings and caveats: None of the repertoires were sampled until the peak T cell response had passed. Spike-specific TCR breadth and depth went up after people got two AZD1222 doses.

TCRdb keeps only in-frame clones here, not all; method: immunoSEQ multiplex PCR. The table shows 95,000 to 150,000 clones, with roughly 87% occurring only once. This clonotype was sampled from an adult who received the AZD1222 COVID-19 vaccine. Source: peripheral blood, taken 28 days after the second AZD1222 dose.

The CDR3 protein is CASSEILTEAFF. The CDR3 DNA is TGTGCCAGCAGTGAGATCCTCACTGAAGCTTTCTTT. The rearrangement uses TRBV6-1 and TRBJ1-1, with D unresolved. This CDR3 contains 12 residues. Trimming cost V 3 bases and J 4 bases, with 6 bases left between them. CDR1 is MNHNS and CDR2 is SASEGT in the germline V gene.